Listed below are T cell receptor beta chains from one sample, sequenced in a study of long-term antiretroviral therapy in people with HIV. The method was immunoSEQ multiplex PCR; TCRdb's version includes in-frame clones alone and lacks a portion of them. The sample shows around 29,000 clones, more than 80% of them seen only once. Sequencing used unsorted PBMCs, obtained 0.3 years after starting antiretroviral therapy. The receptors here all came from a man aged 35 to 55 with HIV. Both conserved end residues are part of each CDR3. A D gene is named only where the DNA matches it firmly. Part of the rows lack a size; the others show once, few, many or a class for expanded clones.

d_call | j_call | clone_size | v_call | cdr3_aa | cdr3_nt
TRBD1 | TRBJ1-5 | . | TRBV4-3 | CASSQGQGEQPQHF | TGCGCCAGCAGCCAAGGACAGGGCGAGCAGCCCCAGCATTTT
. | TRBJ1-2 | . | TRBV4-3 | CASSQAGGSYGYTF | TGCGCCAGCAGCCAAGCCGGCGGCTCCTATGGCTACACCTTC
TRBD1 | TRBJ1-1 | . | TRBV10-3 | CAIRNPGQGINTEAFF | TGTGCCATCAGAAATCCGGGACAGGGGATTAACACTGAAGCTTTCTTT
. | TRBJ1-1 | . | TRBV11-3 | CASSLGSGNTEAFF | TGTGCCAGCAGCTTAGGGTCGGGGAACACTGAAGCTTTCTTT
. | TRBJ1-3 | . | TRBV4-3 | CASSQDWTQVRGSGNTIYF | TGCGCCAGCAGCCAAGATTGGACTCAAGTCCGGGGCTCTGGAAACACCATATATTTT
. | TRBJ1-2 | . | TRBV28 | CASKEGIYGYTF | TGTGCCAGCAAGGAGGGGATCTATGGCTACACCTTC
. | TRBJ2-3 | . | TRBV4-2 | CASSQRFVADTQYF | TGTGCCAGCAGCCAGAGGTTTGTGGCAGATACGCAGTATTTT
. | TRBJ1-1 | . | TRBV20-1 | CSTGKAFF | TGCAGTACAGGGAAAGCTTTCTTT
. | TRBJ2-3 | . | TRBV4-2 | CASSQVLGDTQYF | TGTGCCAGCAGCCAAGTACTCGGAGATACGCAGTATTTT
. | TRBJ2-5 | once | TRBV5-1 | CASSPRAQGGGETQYF | TGCGCCAGCAGTCCCCGGGCCCAGGGTGGGGGAGAGACCCAGTACTTC
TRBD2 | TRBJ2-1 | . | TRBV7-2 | CASSIQRGVSYNEQFF | TGTGCCAGCAGTATTCAGCGGGGTGTTTCCTACAATGAGCAGTTCTTC
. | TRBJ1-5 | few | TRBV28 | CASSFGQSNQPQHF | TGTGCCAGCAGTTTTGGACAGAGCAATCAGCCCCAGCATTTT
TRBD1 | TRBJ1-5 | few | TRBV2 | CASRTGDFSNQPQHF | TGTGCCAGCAGGACAGGGGACTTTAGCAATCAGCCCCAGCATTTT
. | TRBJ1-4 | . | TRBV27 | CASSPGRFREKLFF | TGTGCCAGCAGTCCAGGGCGGTTTCGGGAAAAACTGTTTTTT
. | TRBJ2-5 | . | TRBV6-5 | CASSYSEGWETQYF | TGTGCCAGCAGTTACTCAGAGGGGTGGGAGACCCAGTACTTC
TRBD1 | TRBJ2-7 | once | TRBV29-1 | CSVYGAGGNYEQYF | TGCAGCGTGTACGGGGCAGGGGGCAACTACGAGCAGTACTTC
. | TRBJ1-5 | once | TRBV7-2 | CASSLMSPGKAQHF | TGTGCCAGCAGCTTAATGAGCCCAGGGAAAGCCCAGCATTTT
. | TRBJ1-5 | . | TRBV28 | CASSLYRQPQHF | TGTGCCAGCAGTTTATACCGGCAGCCCCAGCATTTT
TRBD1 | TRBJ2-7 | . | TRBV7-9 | CASSLGTAEQYF | TGTGCCAGCAGCCTTGGGACAGCCGAGCAGTACTTC
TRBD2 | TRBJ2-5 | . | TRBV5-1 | CASSLGGSGGPGRYF | TGCGCCAGCAGCTTGGGAGGTAGCGGGGGCCCTGGCCGATACTTC
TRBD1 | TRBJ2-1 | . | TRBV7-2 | CASSTNRGRMGNEQFF | TGTGCCAGCAGCACGAACAGGGGGCGAATGGGCAATGAGCAGTTCTTC
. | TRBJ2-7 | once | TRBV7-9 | CASSLGLEKYEQYF | TGTGCCAGCAGCTTAGGATTGGAGAAATACGAGCAGTACTTC
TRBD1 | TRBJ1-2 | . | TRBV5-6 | CASSRDRFYYGYTF | TGTGCCAGCAGCCGGGACAGATTTTACTATGGCTACACCTTC
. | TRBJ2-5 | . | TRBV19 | CASRDNGRAGETQYF | TGTGCCAGTAGGGATAACGGGCGGGCAGGGGAGACCCAGTACTTC
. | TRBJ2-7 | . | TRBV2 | CASSEARLESYEQYF | TGTGCCAGCAGTGAAGCCAGGCTAGAATCCTACGAGCAGTACTTC
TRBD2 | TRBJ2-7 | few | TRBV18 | CASSPETSRGEQYF | TGTGCCAGCTCACCAGAGACTAGCAGAGGCGAGCAGTACTTC
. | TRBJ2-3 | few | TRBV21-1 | CASSKEVGLAGGQDTQYF | TGTGCCAGCAGCAAAGAGGTGGGACTAGCGGGGGGGCAAGATACGCAGTATTTT
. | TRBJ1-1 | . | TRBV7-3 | CASSSQLGVNTEAFF | TGTGCCAGCAGCTCCCAGTTAGGCGTTAACACTGAAGCTTTCTTT
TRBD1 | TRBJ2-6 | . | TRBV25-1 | CASKVRDRGDGANVLTF | TGTGCCAGCAAGGTCAGGGACAGGGGCGACGGGGCCAACGTCCTGACTTTC
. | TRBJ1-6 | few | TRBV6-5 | CASSYFASPLHF | TGTGCCAGCAGTTACTTCGCTTCACCCCTCCACTTT
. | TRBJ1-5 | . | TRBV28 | CASSYLRSNQPQHF | TGTGCCAGCAGTTACCTACGGAGCAATCAGCCCCAGCATTTT
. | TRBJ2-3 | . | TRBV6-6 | CASSYGDPDTQYF | TGTGCCAGCAGTTACGGGGATCCAGATACGCAGTATTTT
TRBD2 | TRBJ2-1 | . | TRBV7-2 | CASSSLRGGVYNEQFF | TGTGCCAGCAGCTCCCTGCGGGGGGGCGTCTACAATGAGCAGTTCTTC
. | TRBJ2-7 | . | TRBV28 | CASLGSGAWYEQYF | TGTGCCAGCCTCGGATCGGGGGCCTGGTACGAGCAGTACTTC
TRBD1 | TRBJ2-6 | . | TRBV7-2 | CASRPGTGAGANVLTF | TGTGCCAGCAGACCAGGGACAGGGGCTGGGGCCAACGTCCTGACTTTC
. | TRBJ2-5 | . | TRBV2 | CASSERDLRSQYF | TGTGCCAGCAGTGAGAGGGACCTAAGGTCCCAGTACTTC
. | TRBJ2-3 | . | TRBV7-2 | CASSLGSGDTQYF | TGTGCCAGCAGCTTAGGCTCCGGGGATACGCAGTATTTT
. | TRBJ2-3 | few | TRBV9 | CASSGSRVGTDTQYF | TGTGCCAGCAGCGGGTCTCGGGTAGGCACAGATACGCAGTATTTT
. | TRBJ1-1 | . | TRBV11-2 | CASSKMGGTTEAFF | TGTGCCAGCAGTAAAATGGGGGGTACGACTGAAGCTTTCTTT
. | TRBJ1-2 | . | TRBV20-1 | CSADYGYTF | TGCAGTGCTGACTATGGCTACACCTTC
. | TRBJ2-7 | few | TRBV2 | CASGDYEQYF | TGTGCCAGCGGAGACTACGAGCAGTACTTC
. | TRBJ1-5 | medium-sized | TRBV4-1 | CASSQDRATVSNQPQHF | TGCGCCAGCAGCCAAGATCGAGCGACGGTTAGCAATCAGCCCCAGCATTTT
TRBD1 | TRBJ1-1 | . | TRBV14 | CASSPRTGFTEAFF | TGTGCCAGCAGCCCACGGACAGGGTTCACTGAAGCTTTCTTT
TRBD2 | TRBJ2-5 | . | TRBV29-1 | CSVGVAGGETQYF | TGCAGCGTTGGGGTAGCGGGCGGGGAGACCCAGTACTTC
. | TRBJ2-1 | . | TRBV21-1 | CASSLAGQWIVSEQFF | TGTGCCAGCAGCTTAGCAGGACAGTGGATAGTGAGTGAGCAGTTCTTC
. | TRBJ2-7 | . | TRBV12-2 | CTKDSHILFYEQYF | TGTACCAAGGACTCACACATCCTCTTCTACGAGCAGTACTTC
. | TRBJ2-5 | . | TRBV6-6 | CASQRGGPGTQYF | TGTGCCAGCCAAAGGGGGGGCCCTGGGACCCAGTACTTC
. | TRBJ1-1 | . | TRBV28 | CASSSSGLNTEAFF | TGTGCCAGCAGTTCGTCAGGGTTGAACACTGAAGCTTTCTTT
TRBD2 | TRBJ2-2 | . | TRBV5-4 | CASSWGLAGGRSGELFF | TGTGCCAGCAGCTGGGGACTAGCGGGAGGTCGATCCGGGGAGCTGTTTTTT
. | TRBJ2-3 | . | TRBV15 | CATSRDRGHAEGFSTDTQYF | TGTGCCACCAGCAGAGATCGGGGGCATGCAGAGGGGTTTAGCACAGATACGCAGTATTTT
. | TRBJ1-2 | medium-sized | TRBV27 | CASSLGPGSLYGYTF | TGTGCCAGCAGTTTGGGCCCGGGCAGCCTCTATGGCTACACCTTC
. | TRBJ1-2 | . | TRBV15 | CATSRGHREDGYTF | TGTGCCACCAGCAGAGGGCACAGGGAGGACGGCTACACCTTC
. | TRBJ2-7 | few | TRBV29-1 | CSVVSEQYF | TGCAGCGTTGTTAGCGAGCAGTACTTC
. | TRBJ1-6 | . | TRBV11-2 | CASSSPTAGNSPLHF | TGTGCCAGCAGCTCCCCCACCGCTGGGAATTCACCCCTCCACTTT
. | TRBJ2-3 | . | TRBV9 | CASSTARATDTQYF | TGTGCCAGCAGCACGGCTCGGGCAACAGATACGCAGTATTTT